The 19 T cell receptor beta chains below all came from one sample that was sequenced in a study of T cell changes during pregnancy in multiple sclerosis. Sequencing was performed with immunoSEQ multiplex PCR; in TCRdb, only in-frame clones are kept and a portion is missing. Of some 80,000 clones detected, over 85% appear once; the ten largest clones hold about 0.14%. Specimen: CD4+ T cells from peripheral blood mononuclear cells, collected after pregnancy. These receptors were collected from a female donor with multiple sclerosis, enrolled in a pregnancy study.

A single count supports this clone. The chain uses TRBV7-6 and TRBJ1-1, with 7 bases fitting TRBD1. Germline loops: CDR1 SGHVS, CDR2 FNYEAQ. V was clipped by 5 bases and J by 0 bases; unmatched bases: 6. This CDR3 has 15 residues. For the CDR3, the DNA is TGTGCCAGCAGCCAAGTGACAGGGATGAACACTGAAGCTTTCTTT. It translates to CASSQVTGMNTEAFF.

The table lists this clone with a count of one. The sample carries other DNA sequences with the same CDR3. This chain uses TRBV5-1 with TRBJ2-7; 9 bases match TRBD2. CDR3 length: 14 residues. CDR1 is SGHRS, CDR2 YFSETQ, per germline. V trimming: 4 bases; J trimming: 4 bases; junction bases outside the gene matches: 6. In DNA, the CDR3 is TGCGCCAGCAGCCTGGGACTAGCCAGTTACGAGCAGTACTTC. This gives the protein CASSLGLASYEQYF.

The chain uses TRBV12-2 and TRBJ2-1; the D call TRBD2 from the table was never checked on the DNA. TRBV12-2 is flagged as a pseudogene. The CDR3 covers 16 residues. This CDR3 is CASHLTSGSSYNEQFF. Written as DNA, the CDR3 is TGTGCAAGTCACCTGACTAGCGGGAGCTCCTACAATGAGCAGTTCTTC.

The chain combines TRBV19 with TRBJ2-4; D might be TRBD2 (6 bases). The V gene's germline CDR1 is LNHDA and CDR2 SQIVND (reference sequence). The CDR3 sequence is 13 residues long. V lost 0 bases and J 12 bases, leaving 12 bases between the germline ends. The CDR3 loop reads CASSIDEGLNQYF. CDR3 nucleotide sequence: TGTGCCAGTAGTATAGATGAGGGACTCAATCAGTACTTC. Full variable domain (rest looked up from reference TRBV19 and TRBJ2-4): DGGITQSPKYLFRKEGQNVTLSCEQNLNHDAMYWYRQDPGQGLRLIYYSQIVNDFQKGDIAEGYSVSREKKESFPLTVTSAQKNPTAFYLCASSIDEGLNQYFGAGTRLSVL.

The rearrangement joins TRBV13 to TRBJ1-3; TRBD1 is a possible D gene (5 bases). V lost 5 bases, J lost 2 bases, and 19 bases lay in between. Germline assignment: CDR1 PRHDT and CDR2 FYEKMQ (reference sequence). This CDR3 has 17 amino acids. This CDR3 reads CASSASWGGRTGNTIYF. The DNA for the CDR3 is TGTGCCAGCAGCGCCTCCTGGGGGGGGAGAACTGGAAACACCATATATTTT.

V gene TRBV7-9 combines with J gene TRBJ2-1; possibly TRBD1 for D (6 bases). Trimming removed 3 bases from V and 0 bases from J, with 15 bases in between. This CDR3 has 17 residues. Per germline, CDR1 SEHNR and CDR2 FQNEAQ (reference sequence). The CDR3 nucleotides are TGTGCCAGCAGCTTTCCGGTAACAGGGCTCTCCTACAATGAGCAGTTCTTC. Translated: CASSFPVTGLSYNEQFF. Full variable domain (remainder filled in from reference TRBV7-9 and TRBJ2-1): DTGVSQNPRHKITKRGQNVTFRCDPISEHNRLYWYRQTLGQGPEFLTYFQNEAQLEKSRLLSDRFSAERPKGSFSTLEIQRTEQGDSAMYLCASSFPVTGLSYNEQFFGPGTRLTVL.

CDR3 protein: CSATREDGYTF. The CDR3 bases are TGCAGTGCTACCCGGGAGGATGGCTACACCTTC. The chain uses TRBV20-1 and TRBJ1-2; D not resolved. The germline gives CDR1 DFQATT, CDR2 SNEGSKA (reference sequence). This CDR3 comprises 11 residues. V lost 4 bases, J lost 6 bases, and 9 bases lay in between.

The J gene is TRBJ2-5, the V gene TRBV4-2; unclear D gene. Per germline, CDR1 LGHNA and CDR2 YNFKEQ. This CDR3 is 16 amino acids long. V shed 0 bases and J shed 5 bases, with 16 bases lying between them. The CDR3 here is CASSQDRGGSFETQYF. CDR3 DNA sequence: TGTGCCAGCAGCCAAGATCGAGGTGGTAGTTTCGAGACCCAGTACTTC.

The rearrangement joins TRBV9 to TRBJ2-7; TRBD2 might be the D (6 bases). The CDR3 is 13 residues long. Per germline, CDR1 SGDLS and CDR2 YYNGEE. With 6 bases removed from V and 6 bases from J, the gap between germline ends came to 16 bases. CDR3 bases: TGTGCCAGCAACCGCGGGGCCTCCGGCGAGCAGTACTTC. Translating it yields CASNRGASGEQYF.

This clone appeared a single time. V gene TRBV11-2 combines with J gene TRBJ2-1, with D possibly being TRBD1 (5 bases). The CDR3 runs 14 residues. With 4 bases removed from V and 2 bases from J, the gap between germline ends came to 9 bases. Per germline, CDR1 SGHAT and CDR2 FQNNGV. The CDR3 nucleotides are TGTGCCAGCAGCTCACAGGTTCCCTACAATGAGCAGTTCTTC. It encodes CASSSQVPYNEQFF.

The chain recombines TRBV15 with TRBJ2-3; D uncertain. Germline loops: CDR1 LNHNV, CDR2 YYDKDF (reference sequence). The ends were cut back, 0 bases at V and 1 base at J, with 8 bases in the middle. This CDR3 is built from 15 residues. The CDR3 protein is CATSREGAGTDTQYF. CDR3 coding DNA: TGTGCCACCAGCAGAGAAGGAGCAGGCACAGATACGCAGTATTTT.

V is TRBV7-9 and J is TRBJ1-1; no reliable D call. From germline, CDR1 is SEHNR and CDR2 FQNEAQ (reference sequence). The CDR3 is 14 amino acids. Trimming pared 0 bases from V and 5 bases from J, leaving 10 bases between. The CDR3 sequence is CASSLALSRTEAFF. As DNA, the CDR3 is TGTGCCAGCAGCTTAGCGCTCTCCAGGACTGAAGCTTTCTTT.

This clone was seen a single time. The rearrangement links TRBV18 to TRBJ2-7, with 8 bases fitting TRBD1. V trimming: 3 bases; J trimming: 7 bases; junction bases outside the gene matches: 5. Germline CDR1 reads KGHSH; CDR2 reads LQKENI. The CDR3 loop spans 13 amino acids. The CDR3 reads CASSPQTGGEQYF. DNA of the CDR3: TGTGCCAGCTCACCTCAAACAGGGGGAGAGCAGTACTTC.

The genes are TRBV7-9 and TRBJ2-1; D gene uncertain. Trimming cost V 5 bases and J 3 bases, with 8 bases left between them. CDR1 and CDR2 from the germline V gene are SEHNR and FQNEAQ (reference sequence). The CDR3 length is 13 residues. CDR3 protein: CASSMAIYNEQFF. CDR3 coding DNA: TGTGCCAGCAGCATGGCCATCTACAATGAGCAGTTCTTC.

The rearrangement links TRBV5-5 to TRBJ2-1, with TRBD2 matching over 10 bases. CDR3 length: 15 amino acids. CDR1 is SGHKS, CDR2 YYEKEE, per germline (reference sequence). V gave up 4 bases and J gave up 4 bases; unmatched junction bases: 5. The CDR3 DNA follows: TGTGCCAGCAGCCGGGGGACTAGCGTGTACAATGAGCAGTTCTTC. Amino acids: CASSRGTSVYNEQFF.

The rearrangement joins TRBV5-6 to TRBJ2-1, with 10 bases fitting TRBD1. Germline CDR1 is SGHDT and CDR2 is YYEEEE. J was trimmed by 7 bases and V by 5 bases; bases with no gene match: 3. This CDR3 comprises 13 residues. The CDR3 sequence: CASSWTGGNEQFF. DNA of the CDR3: TGTGCCAGCAGTTGGACAGGGGGGAATGAGCAGTTCTTC.

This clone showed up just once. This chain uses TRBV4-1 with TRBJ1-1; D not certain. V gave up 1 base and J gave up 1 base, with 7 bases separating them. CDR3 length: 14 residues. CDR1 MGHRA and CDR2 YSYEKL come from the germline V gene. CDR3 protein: CASSQVQQNTEAFF. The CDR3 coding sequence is TGCGCCAGCAGCCAAGTCCAACAGAACACTGAAGCTTTCTTT.

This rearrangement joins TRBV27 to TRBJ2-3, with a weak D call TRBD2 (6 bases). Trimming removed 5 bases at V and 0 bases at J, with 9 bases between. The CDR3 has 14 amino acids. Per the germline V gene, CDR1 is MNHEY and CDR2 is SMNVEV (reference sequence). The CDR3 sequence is CASSISGSTDTQYF. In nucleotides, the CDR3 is TGTGCCAGCAGTATAAGCGGGAGCACAGATACGCAGTATTTT.

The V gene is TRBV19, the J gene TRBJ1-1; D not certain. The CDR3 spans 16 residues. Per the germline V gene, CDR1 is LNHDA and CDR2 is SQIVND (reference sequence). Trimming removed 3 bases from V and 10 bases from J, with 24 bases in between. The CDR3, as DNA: TGTGCCAGTAGTATCGGCCCTGGCAGCCTAGTTACGGCAGCTTTCTTT. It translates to CASSIGPGSLVTAAFF.